Listed here is a single T cell receptor beta chain. Its target is not known. This specimen comes from a study of CD8 T cells in ankylosing spondylitis. General study findings and limits: The study looked at matched synovial fluid samples from ankylosing spondylitis patients. Disease-linked clones were reported to be significantly enriched there. Clones linked to the disease showed a CD8+ phenotype. They occurred at relatively low frequencies in peripheral blood. In ankylosing spondylitis blood, a motif of roughly 8 highly homologous TCR beta variants appeared characteristic. Some of the motif variants had earlier been found in reactive arthritis patients' fluid and blood.

In making TCR beta libraries, quantitative 5'-RACE with molecular barcodes was used. One entry per CDR3 protein results from TCRdb running MiXCR on the 5' RACE reads. The repertoire includes under 550,000 distinct CDR3 sequences, roughly 26% of them detected once, and about 0.9% sits in the top ten. The V gene end was trimmed by 3 bases and the J gene end by 6 bases; junction bases not matched to a gene: 8. The CDR3 is 16 amino acids. Per the germline V gene, CDR1 is SGHVS and CDR2 is FNYEAQ. Sequencing was performed on blood, either unsorted or a sorted T cell fraction (not recorded which). This clonotype originated in a male donor with ankylosing spondylitis. J is TRBJ2-1 and V is TRBV7-6, with 10 bases fitting TRBD2. CDR3 sequence (DNA): TGTGCCAGCAGCTTCCGAGCGGGAGGGATATTCAATGAGCAGTTCTTC. Amino acid sequence: CASSFRAGGIFNEQFF.